This TCR beta chain was captured in a study of shared clonotypes between healthy human individuals. The wider study: The donor group consisted of two women and a few men, aged 18 to 49. Notes on the study in general: Between four donors, naive CD4 clonotypes were shared at a level of about 5%. A reduction in generation probabilities was seen for non-shared clonotypes relative to those shared by all four donors.

This CDR3 spans 16 amino acids. Trimming removed 2 bases at V and 2 bases at J, with 16 bases between. Germline V gene data show CDR1 as GTSNPN and CDR2 as SVGIG (reference sequence). Replicate sorted-subset PCRs were loaded with around 0.2 ug DNA, 31,000 or so T cell genomes. Generated by immunoSEQ multiplex PCR, the TCRdb table keeps only in-frame clones and is missing some. The data contain 2.5 million or so clones, about 92% of them seen just once; the ten biggest clones take up around 0.15%. Regarding this clone: Its antigen remains unknown.

The chain recombines TRBV30 with TRBJ1-5; D perhaps matches TRBD1 (5 bases). The receptor comes from a man aged 18 to 29 in good health. The specimen was naive CD4+ T cells sorted from blood. Subset denoted: CD45RA+ positively selected. The CDR3 reads CAWSPPGGTRNQPQHF. In nucleotides, the CDR3 is TGTGCCTGGAGTCCTCCTGGGGGTACGCGCAATCAGCCCCAGCATTTT.